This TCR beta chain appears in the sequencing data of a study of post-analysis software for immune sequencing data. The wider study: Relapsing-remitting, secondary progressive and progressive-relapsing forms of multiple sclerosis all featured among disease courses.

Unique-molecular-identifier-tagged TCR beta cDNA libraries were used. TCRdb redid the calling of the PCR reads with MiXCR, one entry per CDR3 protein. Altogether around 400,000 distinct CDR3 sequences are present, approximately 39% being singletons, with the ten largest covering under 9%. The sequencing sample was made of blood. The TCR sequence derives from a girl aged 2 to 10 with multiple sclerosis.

The DNA for the CDR3 is TGTGCCATCAGTGCCGAAGCTCAGCCCCAGCATTTT. It specifies CAISAEAQPQHF. This chain uses TRBV10-3 with TRBJ1-5; D not resolved. Germline V CDR1 and CDR2: ENHRY, SYGVKD. This CDR3 comprises 12 residues. V dropped 4 bases and J dropped 6 bases, with 7 bases sitting between them.